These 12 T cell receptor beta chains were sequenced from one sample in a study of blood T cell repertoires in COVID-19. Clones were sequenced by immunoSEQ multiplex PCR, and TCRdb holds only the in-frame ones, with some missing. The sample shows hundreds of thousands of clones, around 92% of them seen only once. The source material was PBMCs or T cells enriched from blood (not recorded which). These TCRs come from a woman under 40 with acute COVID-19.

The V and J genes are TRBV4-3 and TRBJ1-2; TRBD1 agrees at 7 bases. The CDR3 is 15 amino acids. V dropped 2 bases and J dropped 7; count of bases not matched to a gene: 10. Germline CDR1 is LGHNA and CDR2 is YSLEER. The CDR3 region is CASSQLGQVFRGYTF. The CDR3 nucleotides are TGCGCCAGCAGCCAACTCGGACAGGTATTCCGTGGCTACACCTTC.

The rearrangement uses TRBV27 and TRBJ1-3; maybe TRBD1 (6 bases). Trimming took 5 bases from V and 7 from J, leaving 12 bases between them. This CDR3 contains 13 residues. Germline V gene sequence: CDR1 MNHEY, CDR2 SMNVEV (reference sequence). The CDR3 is CASSPGGGNTIYF. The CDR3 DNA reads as TGTGCCAGCAGTCCCGGGGGGGGCAACACCATATATTTT.

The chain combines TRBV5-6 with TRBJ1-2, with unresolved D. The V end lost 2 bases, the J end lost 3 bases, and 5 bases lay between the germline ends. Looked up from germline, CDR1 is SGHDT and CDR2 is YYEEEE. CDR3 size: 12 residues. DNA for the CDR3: TGTGCCAGCAGCTTAACAGACTATGGCTACACCTTC. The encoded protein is CASSLTDYGYTF.

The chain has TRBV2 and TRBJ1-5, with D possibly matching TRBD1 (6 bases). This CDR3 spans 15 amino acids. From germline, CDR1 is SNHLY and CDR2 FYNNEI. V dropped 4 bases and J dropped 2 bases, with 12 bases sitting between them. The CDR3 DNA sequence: TGTGCCAGCAGTGCCCAGGGGTTAGGCAATCAGCCCCAGCATTTT. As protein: CASSAQGLGNQPQHF.

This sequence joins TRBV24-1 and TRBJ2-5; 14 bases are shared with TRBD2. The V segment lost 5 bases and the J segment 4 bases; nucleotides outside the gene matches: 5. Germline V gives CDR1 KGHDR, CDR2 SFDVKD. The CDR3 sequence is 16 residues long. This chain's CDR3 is CATSVSTSGGAETQYF. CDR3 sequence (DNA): TGTGCCACCAGTGTATCGACTAGCGGGGGGGCAGAGACCCAGTACTTC.

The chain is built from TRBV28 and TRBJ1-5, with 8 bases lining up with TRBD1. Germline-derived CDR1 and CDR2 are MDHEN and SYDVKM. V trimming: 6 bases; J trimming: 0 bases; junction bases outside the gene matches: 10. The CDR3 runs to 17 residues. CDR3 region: CASSPTGQGHSNQPQHF. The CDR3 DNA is TGTGCCAGCAGCCCTACCGGACAGGGCCATAGCAATCAGCCCCAGCATTTT.

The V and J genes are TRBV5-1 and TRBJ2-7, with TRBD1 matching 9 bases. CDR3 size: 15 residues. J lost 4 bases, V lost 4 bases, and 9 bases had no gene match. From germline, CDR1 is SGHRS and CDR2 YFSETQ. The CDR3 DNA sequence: TGCGCCAGCAGCCCTTTGCGACAGGGGGTTTACGAGCAGTACTTC. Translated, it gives CASSPLRQGVYEQYF.

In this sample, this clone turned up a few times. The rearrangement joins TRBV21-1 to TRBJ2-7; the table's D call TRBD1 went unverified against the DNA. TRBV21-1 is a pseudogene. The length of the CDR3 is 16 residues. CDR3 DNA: TGTGCCAGCAGCAAAAACAGTAGGGACACGAACTACGAGCAGTACTTC. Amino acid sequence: CASSKNSRDTNYEQYF.

The CDR3 nucleotides read TGTGCCAGCAGCTTAAATTCTTGGACACCGAACACTGAAGCTTTCTTT. This gives the protein CASSLNSWTPNTEAFF. The chain joins TRBV7-9 to TRBJ1-1; TRBD1 is a possible D gene (5 bases). The length of the CDR3 is 16 residues. CDR1 SEHNR and CDR2 FQNEAQ come from the germline V gene (reference sequence). Trimming shortened V by 2 bases and J by 1 base, and 14 bases separated the two germline ends. Full variable domain (rest looked up from reference TRBV7-9 and TRBJ1-1): DTGVSQNPRHKITKRGQNVTFRCDPISEHNRLYWYRQTLGQGPEFLTYFQNEAQLEKSRLLSDRFSAERPKGSFSTLEIQRTEQGDSAMYLCASSLNSWTPNTEAFFGQGTRLTVV.

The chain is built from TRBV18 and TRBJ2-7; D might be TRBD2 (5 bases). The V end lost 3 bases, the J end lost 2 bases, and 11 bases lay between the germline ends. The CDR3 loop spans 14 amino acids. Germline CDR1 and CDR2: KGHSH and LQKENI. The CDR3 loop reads CASSPSGNTYEQYF. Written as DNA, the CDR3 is TGTGCCAGCTCACCCTCCGGGAATACCTACGAGCAGTACTTC.

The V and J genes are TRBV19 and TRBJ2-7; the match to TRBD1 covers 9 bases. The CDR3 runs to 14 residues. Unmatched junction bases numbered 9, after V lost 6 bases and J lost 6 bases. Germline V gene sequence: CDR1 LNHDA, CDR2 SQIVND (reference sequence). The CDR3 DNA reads TGTGCCAGTAGGATCGGGACAGGGTCTCGCGAGCAGTACTTC. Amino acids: CASRIGTGSREQYF.

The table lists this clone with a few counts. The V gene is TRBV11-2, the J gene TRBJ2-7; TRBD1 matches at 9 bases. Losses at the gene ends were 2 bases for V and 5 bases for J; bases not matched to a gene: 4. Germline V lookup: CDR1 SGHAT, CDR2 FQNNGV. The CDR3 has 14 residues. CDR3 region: CASSLNRGPDEQYF. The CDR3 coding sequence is TGTGCCAGCAGCTTAAACAGGGGGCCCGACGAGCAGTACTTC.